A selection of T cell receptor beta chains follows, all from one sample in a study of blood T cell repertoires in COVID-19. Sequenced by immunoSEQ multiplex PCR; TCRdb stores in-frame clones only, minus some. The table includes roughly 200,000 clones, 70% to 90% detected once. Material for sequencing was peripheral blood. The receptor source for this set is a man aged 45-60 years with COVID-19, enrolled during active disease. Each CDR3 is given with its conserved first and last residue. D genes are given only for firm matches. The size of a clone is reported for some rows only, either as once, few or many, or as a class for expanded clones.

TRBV6-5	NA	TRBJ1-6	NA	TGTGCCAGCAGCACACAGGGTTATAATTCACCCCTCCACTTT	CASSTQGYNSPLHF
TRBV29-1	TRBD2	TRBJ2-1	NA	TGCAGCTCGACCGGGACTAGCGGGAGGGCCTCTTCGGGTGAGCAGTTCTTC	CSSTGTSGRASSGEQFF
TRBV7-9	NA	TRBJ2-7	once	TGTGCCAGCAGCCCCCCAGGGCAGAACTACGAGCAGTACTTC	CASSPPGQNYEQYF
TRBV7-9	TRBD2	TRBJ2-1	NA	TGTGCCAGCAGTTTAACTAGCGGGAGTGCGGGTGAGCAGTTCTTC	CASSLTSGSAGEQFF
TRBV27	NA	TRBJ1-2	NA	TGTGCCAGCAGTGATTACCGCCCGGACTTTAGTGGCTACACCTTC	CASSDYRPDFSGYTF
TRBV2	TRBD1	TRBJ2-7	NA	TGTGCCAGCAGGGACCGGGGACAGGGCCTTGAGCAGTACTTC	CASRDRGQGLEQYF
TRBV29-1	TRBD1	TRBJ1-3	NA	TGCAGCGTATCAGACAGGGTACCTGGAAACACCATATATTTT	CSVSDRVPGNTIYF
TRBV10-1	NA	TRBJ1-1	NA	TGCGCCAGCAGTGCCCAGGGGAGCACTGAAGCTTTCTTT	CASSAQGSTEAFF
TRBV7-3	NA	TRBJ2-7	NA	TGTGCCAGCAGCTTAGACGTGGGCCTCTCCTACGAGCAGTACTTC	CASSLDVGLSYEQYF
TRBV5-1	TRBD2	TRBJ2-7	NA	TGCGCCAGCAGCTTGGTGGGACTAGCGGGACCAAATTACGAGCAGTACTTC	CASSLVGLAGPNYEQYF
TRBV12-2	NA	TRBJ2-7	NA	TGTGCAAGTCGCTTCCGTAGCGGGGGAGGGTGCGAGCAGTACTTC	CASRFRSGGGCEQYF
TRBV2	TRBD1	TRBJ2-5	once	TGTGCCAGCAGCGAGGGGACAGGGGTTTTGGAGACCCAGTACTTC	CASSEGTGVLETQYF
TRBV7-6	NA	TRBJ2-2	NA	TGTGCCAGCAGCTTAGTGATCATCGGCGGATTGAACACCGGGGAGCTGTTTTTT	CASSLVIIGGLNTGELFF
TRBV2	NA	TRBJ1-5	once	TGTGCCAGCAGTTTTTGGAGCTCTAATAGCAATCAGCCCCAGCATTTT	CASSFWSSNSNQPQHF
TRBV7-2	NA	TRBJ1-2	few	TGTGCCAGCAGCCCCCGACAGAGCTATGGCTACACCTTC	CASSPRQSYGYTF
TRBV30	TRBD1	TRBJ2-2	few	TGTGCCTGGAATTTAGGGGGCGACGGGGAGCTGTTTTTT	CAWNLGGDGELFF
TRBV9	NA	TRBJ2-2	NA	TGTGCCAGCACCGTAGCGTCGAACACCGGGGAGCTGTTTTTT	CASTVASNTGELFF
TRBV30	NA	TRBJ2-3	NA	TGTGCCTGGAGTTCGGTTAGCGGCACAGATACGCAGTATTTT	CAWSSVSGTDTQYF
TRBV6-2/TRBV6-3	TRBD1	TRBJ2-7	NA	TGTGCCAGCAGTTACTCCTGGAGGGCAGGGGGCTTCACGTCCTACGAGCAGTACTTC	CASSYSWRAGGFTSYEQYF
TRBV18	TRBD2	TRBJ2-5	NA	TGTGCCAGCTCACCGCCCGGGAGGGCCCAAGAGACCCAGTACTTC	CASSPPGRAQETQYF
TRBV30	NA	TRBJ2-3	NA	TGTGCCTGGAGTGAGCACGCGGCACCCGATACGCAGTATTTT	CAWSEHAAPDTQYF
TRBV19	NA	TRBJ2-2	NA	TGTGCCAGCTCCGGGAGCTCGAACACCGGGGAGCTGTTTTTT	CASSGSSNTGELFF
TRBV15	NA	TRBJ2-2	NA	TGTGCCACCAGCAGAGATGGTGACAGAGTTTCGAACACCGGGGAGCTGTTTTTT	CATSRDGDRVSNTGELFF
TRBV10-3	TRBD2	TRBJ2-3	once	TGTGCCATTGGGACTAGCGGGGACCTCACAGATACGCAGTATTTT	CAIGTSGDLTDTQYF
TRBV5-4	NA	TRBJ2-5	once	TGTGCCAGCAAAGCCGAGGGTCAAGAGACCCAGTACTTC	CASKAEGQETQYF
TRBV6-5	TRBD2	TRBJ2-3	NA	TGTGCCAGCAGCACGGGACTAGCGGTCACAGATACGCAGTATTTT	CASSTGLAVTDTQYF
TRBV7-2	NA	TRBJ1-4	once	TGTGCCAGCAGCTTAGCGGGGGGGACTAATGAAAAACTGTTTTTT	CASSLAGGTNEKLFF
TRBV18	NA	TRBJ1-5	NA	TGTGCCAGCTCACCACGGCAGGGCGGTAATCAGCCCCAGCATTTT	CASSPRQGGNQPQHF
TRBV5-8	TRBD2	TRBJ2-7	NA	TGTGCCAGCAGCTTCGCGGGAGAAAACTACGAGCAGTACTTC	CASSFAGENYEQYF
TRBV13	TRBD2	TRBJ2-5	few	TGTGCCAGCAGCTTAGGTTGGACTAGCGGCCAAGAGACCCAGTACTTC	CASSLGWTSGQETQYF
TRBV3-1/TRBV3-2	NA	TRBJ2-1	NA	TGTGCCAGCAGCCAATTAACGGGAGCGGACAATGAGCAGTTCTTC	CASSQLTGADNEQFF
TRBV4-3	TRBD2	TRBJ2-3	NA	TGCGCCAGCAGCCAAGATCCGGGGCGGGGGGGCCTCACAGATACGCAGTATTTT	CASSQDPGRGGLTDTQYF
TRBV18	NA	TRBJ1-4	NA	TGTGCCAGCTCACCACCGGGGGGGACTAATGAAAAACTGTTTTTT	CASSPPGGTNEKLFF
TRBV6-5	TRBD2	TRBJ2-7	NA	TGTGCCAGCAGTTATTCGGGACTAGCGGGGAACGAGCAGTACTTC	CASSYSGLAGNEQYF
TRBV30	TRBD1	TRBJ2-6	NA	TGTGCCTTCCTGGACAGGTCCTCCTCTGGGGCCAACGTCCTGACTTTC	CAFLDRSSSGANVLTF
TRBV7-9	NA	TRBJ1-3	NA	TGTGCCAGCAGCTTAGGTGGCAGGTCGGCTTTT	CASSLGGRSAF